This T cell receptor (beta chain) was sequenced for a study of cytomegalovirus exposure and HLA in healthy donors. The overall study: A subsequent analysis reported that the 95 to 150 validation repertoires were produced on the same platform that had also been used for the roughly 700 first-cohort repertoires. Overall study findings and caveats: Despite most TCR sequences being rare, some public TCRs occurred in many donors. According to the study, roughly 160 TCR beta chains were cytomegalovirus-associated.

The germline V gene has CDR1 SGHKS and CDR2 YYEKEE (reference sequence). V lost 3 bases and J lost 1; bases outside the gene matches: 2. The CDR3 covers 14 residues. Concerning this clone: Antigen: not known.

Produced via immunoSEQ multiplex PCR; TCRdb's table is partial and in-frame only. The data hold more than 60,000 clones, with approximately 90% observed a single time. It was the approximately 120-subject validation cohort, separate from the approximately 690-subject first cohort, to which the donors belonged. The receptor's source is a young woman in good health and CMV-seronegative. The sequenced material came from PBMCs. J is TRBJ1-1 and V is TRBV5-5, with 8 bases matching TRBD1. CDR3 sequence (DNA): TGTGCCAGCAGCTCAGGGGGCCGGAACACTGAAGCTTTCTTT. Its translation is CASSSGGRNTEAFF.